The rows below give T cell receptor beta chains drawn from one sample of a study of cytomegalovirus exposure and HLA in healthy donors. Profiling relied on immunoSEQ multiplex PCR, and the TCRdb table lists in-frame clones only, not all of them. This table has over 50,000 clones, approximately 80% appearing once. The sequenced sample was PBMCs. The source is a man aged 35-49 years in good health and CMV-seronegative. CDR3s include the opening cysteine and the closing phenylalanine or tryptophan. A D gene is named only where the DNA matches it firmly. Some rows have no size entry. The others give once, few or many, or a class for an expanded clone.

TGTGCCAGCAGGGAAGAGACAGGGAACACTGAAGCTTTCTTT	CASREETGNTEAFF	.	TRBV6-4	TRBJ1-1	.
TGTGCCAGTACCCCGGGGACTAGCGGGGGGCGCACAGATACGCAGTATTTT	CASTPGTSGGRTDTQYF	once	TRBV19	TRBJ2-3	TRBD2
TGTGCCAGCAGTGGCCTAGCGGGGGGCCGGAACACAGATACGCAGTATTTT	CASSGLAGGRNTDTQYF	.	TRBV5-4	TRBJ2-3	TRBD2
TGTGCCAGCAGCCGCGGACAGGGGATCAACACCGGGGAGCTGTTTTTT	CASSRGQGINTGELFF	.	TRBV11-2	TRBJ2-2	TRBD1
TGTGCCCAACCGGGAGTCTCTGGAAACACCATATATTTT	CAQPGVSGNTIYF	.	TRBV30	TRBJ1-3	.
TGTGCCAGTAGTACCCTAGGACAGGGGTCAGGCACCGGGGAGCTGTTTTTT	CASSTLGQGSGTGELFF	.	TRBV19	TRBJ2-2	TRBD1
TGTGCCAGCAGTGCGACAGGCGGCGGGACAGATACGCAGTATTTT	CASSATGGGTDTQYF	once	TRBV2	TRBJ2-3	.
TGTGCCAGCAGCTTTCTCGGAGGGAATAATGAAAAACTGTTTTTT	CASSFLGGNNEKLFF	.	TRBV7-2	TRBJ1-4	.
TGTGCCAGCAGCGTAGTTGACAGCATCTCTGGAAACACCATATATTTT	CASSVVDSISGNTIYF	.	TRBV9	TRBJ1-3	.
TGTGCCAGCTCACCGCCAACAGGGGGCCGGATTCAGCCCCAGCATTTT	CASSPPTGGRIQPQHF	.	TRBV18	TRBJ1-5	TRBD1
TGTGCCAGCAGCACCGGGACAGGGAATAAGCAGCCCCAGCATTTT	CASSTGTGNKQPQHF	.	TRBV7-2	TRBJ1-5	TRBD1
TGTGCCAGCTCACCTTTACAGGGGGCGGGTGAAAAACTGTTTTTT	CASSPLQGAGEKLFF	.	TRBV18	TRBJ1-4	TRBD1